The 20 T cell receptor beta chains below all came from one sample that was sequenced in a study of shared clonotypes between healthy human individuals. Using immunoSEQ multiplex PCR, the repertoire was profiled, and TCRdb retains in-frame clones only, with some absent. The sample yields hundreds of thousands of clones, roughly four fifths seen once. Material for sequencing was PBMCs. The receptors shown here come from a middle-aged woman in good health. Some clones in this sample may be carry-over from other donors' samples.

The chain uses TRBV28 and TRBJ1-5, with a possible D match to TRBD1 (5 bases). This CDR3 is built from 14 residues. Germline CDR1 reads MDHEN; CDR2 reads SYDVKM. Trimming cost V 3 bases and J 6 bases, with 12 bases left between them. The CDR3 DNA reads TGTGCCAGCAGTTTCGGGACCGGGGTTCAGCCCCAGCATTTT. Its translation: CASSFGTGVQPQHF.

The chain's CDR3 is CASRGPSYNEQFF. CDR3 nucleotides: TGTGCCAGCAGAGGCCCCTCCTACAATGAGCAGTTCTTC. The chain joins TRBV2 to TRBJ2-1, with no clear D. V lost 6 bases and J 0 bases, leaving 6 bases between the germline ends. The CDR3 loop spans 13 amino acids. Looked up from germline, CDR1 is SNHLY and CDR2 is FYNNEI.

The CDR3 bases are TGTGCCAGAAGCGGTCGGTTGTTTCAGGAAAACATTCAGTACTTC. It encodes CARSGRLFQENIQYF. The rearrangement uses TRBV5-3 and TRBJ2-4; the D is unclear. TRBV5-3 is placed among ORFs of uncertain function. The CDR3 sequence is 15 residues long. V dropped 4 bases and J dropped 5 bases, with 16 bases sitting between them.

The CDR3 spells CASSPIGGSYEQYF. DNA of the CDR3: TGTGCCAGCAGCCCGATTGGGGGGTCCTACGAGCAGTACTTC. The V and J genes are TRBV5-6 and TRBJ2-7; tentatively, D is TRBD2 (6 bases). V was shortened by 4 bases and J by 1 base, with 12 bases between the two germline ends. The length of the CDR3 is 14 residues. Germline V lookup: CDR1 SGHDT, CDR2 YYEEEE.

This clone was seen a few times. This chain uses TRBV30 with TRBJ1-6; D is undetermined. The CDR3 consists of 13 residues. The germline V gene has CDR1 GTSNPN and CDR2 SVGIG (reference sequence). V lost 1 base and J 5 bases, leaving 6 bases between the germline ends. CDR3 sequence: CAWSGQNNSPLHF. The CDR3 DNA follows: TGTGCCTGGAGTGGGCAAAATAATTCACCCCTCCACTTT.

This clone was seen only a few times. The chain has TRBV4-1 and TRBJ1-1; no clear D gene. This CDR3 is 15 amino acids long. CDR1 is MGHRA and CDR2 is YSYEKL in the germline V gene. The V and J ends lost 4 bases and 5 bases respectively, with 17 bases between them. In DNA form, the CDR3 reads TGCGCCAGCAGCCCAGTGGACGTGCTCGGGACTGAAGCTTTCTTT. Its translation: CASSPVDVLGTEAFF.

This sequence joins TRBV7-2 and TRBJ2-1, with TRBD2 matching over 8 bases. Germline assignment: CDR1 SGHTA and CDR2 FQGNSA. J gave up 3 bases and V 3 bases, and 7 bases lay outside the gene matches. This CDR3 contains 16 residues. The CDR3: CASSFSGVYVYNEQFF. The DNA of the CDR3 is TGTGCCAGCAGCTTTAGCGGGGTATACGTCTACAATGAGCAGTTCTTC.

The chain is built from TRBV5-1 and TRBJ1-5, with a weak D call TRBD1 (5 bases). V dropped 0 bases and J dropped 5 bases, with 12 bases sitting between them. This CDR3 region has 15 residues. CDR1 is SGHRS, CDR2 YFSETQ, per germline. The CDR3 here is CASSLVAGQDQPQHF. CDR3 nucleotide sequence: TGCGCCAGCAGCTTGGTGGCAGGGCAGGATCAGCCCCAGCATTTT.

CDR3 protein: CASSLEAWRENTGELFF. As DNA, the CDR3 is TGCGCCAGCAGCTTGGAGGCTTGGAGGGAGAACACCGGGGAGCTGTTTTTT. The V call is TRBV5-1, the J call TRBJ2-2; weak D call: TRBD2 (6 bases). The CDR3 covers 17 residues. The germline V gene has CDR1 SGHRS and CDR2 YFSETQ. Trimming left V 0 bases short and J 1 base short, with 13 bases between. The variable domain in full, with the rest retrieved from reference TRBV5-1 and TRBJ2-2, is KAGVTQTPRYLIKTRGQQVTLSCSPISGHRSVSWYQQTPGQGLQFLFEYFSETQRNKGNFPGRFSGRQFSNSRSEMNVSTLELGDSALYLCASSLEAWRENTGELFFGEGSRLTVL.

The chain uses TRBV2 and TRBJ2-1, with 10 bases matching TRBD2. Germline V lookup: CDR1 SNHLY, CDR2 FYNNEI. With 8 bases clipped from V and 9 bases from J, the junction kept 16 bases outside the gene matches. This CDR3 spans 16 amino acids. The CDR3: CASPDGSGRAISEQFF. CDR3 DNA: TGTGCCAGCCCCGACGGAAGCGGGAGGGCCATCAGTGAGCAGTTCTTC.

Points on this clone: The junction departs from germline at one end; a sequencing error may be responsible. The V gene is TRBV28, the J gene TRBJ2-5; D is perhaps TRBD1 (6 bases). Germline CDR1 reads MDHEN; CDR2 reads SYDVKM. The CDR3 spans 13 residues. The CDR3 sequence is CASSSLYFQGRDF. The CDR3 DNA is TGTGCCAGCAGTTCTTTGTACTTCCAGGGGCGCGACTTC.

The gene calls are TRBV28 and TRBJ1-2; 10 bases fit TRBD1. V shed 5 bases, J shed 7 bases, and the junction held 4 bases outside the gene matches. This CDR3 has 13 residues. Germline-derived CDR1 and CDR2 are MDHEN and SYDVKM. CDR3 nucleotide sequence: TGTGCCAGCAGTCTGACAGGGGGCGTTGGCTACACCTTC. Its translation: CASSLTGGVGYTF.

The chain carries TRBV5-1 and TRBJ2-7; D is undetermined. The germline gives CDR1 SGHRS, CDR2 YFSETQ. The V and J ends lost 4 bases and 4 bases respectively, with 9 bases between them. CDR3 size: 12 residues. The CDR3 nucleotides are TGCGCCAGCAGCCGGCCCCCTTACGAGCAGTACTTC. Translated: CASSRPPYEQYF.

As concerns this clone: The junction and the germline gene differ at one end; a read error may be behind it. CDR3 protein: CASSGGAHPYEQYF. CDR3 nucleotide sequence: TGTGCCAGCAGTGGGGGGGCTCACCCCTACGAGCAATACTTC. The chain uses TRBV28 and TRBJ2-7; maybe TRBD2 (7 bases). From germline, CDR1 is MDHEN and CDR2 SYDVKM. The CDR3 contains 14 residues.

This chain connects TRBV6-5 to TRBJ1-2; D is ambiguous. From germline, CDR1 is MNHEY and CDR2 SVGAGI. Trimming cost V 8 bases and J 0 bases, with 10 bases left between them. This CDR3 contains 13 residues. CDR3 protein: CASHLASNYGYTF. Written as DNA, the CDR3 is TGTGCCAGCCACCTAGCCTCTAACTATGGCTACACCTTC.

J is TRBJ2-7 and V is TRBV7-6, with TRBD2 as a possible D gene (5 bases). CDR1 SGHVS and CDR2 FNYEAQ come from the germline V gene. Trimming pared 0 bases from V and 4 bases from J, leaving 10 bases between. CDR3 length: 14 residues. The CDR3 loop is CASSLAGERYEQYF. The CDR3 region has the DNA TGTGCCAGCAGCTTAGCGGGAGAGCGGTACGAGCAGTACTTC.

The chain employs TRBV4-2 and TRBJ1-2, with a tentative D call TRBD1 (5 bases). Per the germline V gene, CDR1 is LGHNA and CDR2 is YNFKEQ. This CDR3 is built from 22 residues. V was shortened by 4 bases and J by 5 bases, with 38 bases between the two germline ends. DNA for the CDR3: TGTGCCAGCAGCCCCCGGGCTCAGGGAGCAGGCCTTTATGAGGGAAAAAGATATGGCTACACCTTC. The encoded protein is CASSPRAQGAGLYEGKRYGYTF.

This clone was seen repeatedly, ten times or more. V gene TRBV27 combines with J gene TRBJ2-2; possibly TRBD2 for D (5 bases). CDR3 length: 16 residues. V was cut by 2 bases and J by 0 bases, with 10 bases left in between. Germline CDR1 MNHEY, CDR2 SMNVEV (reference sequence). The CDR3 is CASSLGSDPNTGELFF. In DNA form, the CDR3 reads TGTGCCAGCAGTTTAGGTAGCGACCCGAACACCGGGGAGCTGTTTTTT.

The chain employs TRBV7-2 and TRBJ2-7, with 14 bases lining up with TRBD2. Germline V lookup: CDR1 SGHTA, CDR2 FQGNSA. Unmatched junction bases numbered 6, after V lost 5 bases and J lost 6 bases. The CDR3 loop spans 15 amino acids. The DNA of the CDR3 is TGTGCCAGCAGCCCCAGGACTAGCGGGAGGTTCGAGCAGTACTTC. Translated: CASSPRTSGRFEQYF.

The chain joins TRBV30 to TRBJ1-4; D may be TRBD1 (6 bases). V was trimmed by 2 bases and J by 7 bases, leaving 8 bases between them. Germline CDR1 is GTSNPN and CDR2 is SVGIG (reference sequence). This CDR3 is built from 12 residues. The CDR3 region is CAWSHRVEKLFF. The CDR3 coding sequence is TGTGCCTGGAGTCACAGGGTTGAAAAACTGTTTTTT.